Listed below are T cell receptor beta chains from one sample, sequenced in a study of control samples from healthy donors and cancer patients. Libraries were prepared by immunoSEQ multiplex PCR; TCRdb keeps only in-frame clonotypes and omits some of them. The sample contains some 110,000 clones, around 89% of which appear only once. The sample was PBMCs. The receptors were sampled from a woman in her forties or fifties with colorectal cancer. CDR3s include the opening cysteine and the closing phenylalanine or tryptophan. The D gene is left open where the match is weak. Size is omitted from some rows. Given values are once, few, many or a class for expanded clones.

d_gene,v_gene,j_gene,abundance,CDR3nt,CDR3aa
NA,TRBV5-6,TRBJ2-5,NA,TGTGCCAGCAGCTTGGTCGTGGGGCCCCAAGAGACCCAGTACTTC,CASSLVVGPQETQYF
NA,TRBV3-1/TRBV3-2,TRBJ1-2,NA,TGTGCCAGCAGCCAAGGAGCGTCCGGACACCTCTATGGCTACACCTTC,CASSQGASGHLYGYTF
NA,TRBV6-1,TRBJ2-3,NA,TGTGCCAGCAGTGACGGTTGGGCGAAAGATACGCAGTATTTT,CASSDGWAKDTQYF
TRBD1,TRBV5-5,TRBJ1-2,NA,TGTGCCAGCAGCTCCCCGGACAGGGCCTATGGCTACACCTTC,CASSSPDRAYGYTF
TRBD2,TRBV7-9,TRBJ2-5,NA,TGTGCCAGCAGCCTAGCGGGGGCCCGGGAGACCCAGTACTTC,CASSLAGARETQYF
NA,TRBV6-4,TRBJ2-1,NA,NA,CASSTSSAYNEQFF
TRBD1,TRBV27,TRBJ2-7,NA,TGTGCCAGCAGTTCGGACAGGACGGCCAGCGAGCAGTACTTC,CASSSDRTASEQYF
TRBD1,TRBV14,TRBJ1-1,few,TGTGCCAGCAGCGGACGGACAGGGTGGGACACTGAAGCTTTCTTT,CASSGRTGWDTEAFF
NA,TRBV3-1/TRBV3-2,TRBJ1-1,NA,TGTGCCAGCAGCCTAGAAGGGAGGGAGTCGGCTTTCTTT,CASSLEGRESAFF
NA,TRBV12-5,TRBJ2-5,NA,TGTGCTAGTGGTTCAGGGGGGGAGACAGACCAAGAGACCCAGTACTTC,CASGSGGETDQETQYF
NA,TRBV5-5,TRBJ1-2,NA,TGTGCCAGCAGCATCGGACCGCTTACTAACTATGGCTACACCTTC,CASSIGPLTNYGYTF
NA,TRBV6-2/TRBV6-3,TRBJ1-5,NA,TGTGCCAGCAGTTACGGGGGGAGCAATCAGCCCCAGCATTTT,CASSYGGSNQPQHF
TRBD1,TRBV28,TRBJ1-5,NA,TGTGCCAGCACTGGTGTCGGGACAGGGGGCAATCAGCCCCAGCATTTT,CASTGVGTGGNQPQHF
NA,TRBV9,TRBJ1-1,once,TGTGCCAGCAGCACCGAGAGTGGGACTGAAGCTTTCTTT,CASSTESGTEAFF
NA,TRBV5-5,TRBJ2-1,NA,TGTGCCAGCACCTCCGGCCCCACGAGCTCCTACAATGAGCAGTTCTTC,CASTSGPTSSYNEQFF
NA,TRBV10-1,TRBJ2-7,NA,TGCGCCAGCAGTGGGGACGATTCCTACGAGCAGTACTTC,CASSGDDSYEQYF
NA,TRBV7-7,TRBJ2-2,NA,TGTGCCAGCAGCTTAGCGGGTACCGGGGAGCTGTTTTTT,CASSLAGTGELFF
NA,TRBV14,TRBJ2-1,NA,TGTGCCAGCAGCCAGAGTAGCTCCTACAATGAGCAGTTCTTC,CASSQSSSYNEQFF
NA,TRBV30,TRBJ1-5,NA,TGTGCCTGGAGTCCAGGGCGTCAGCCCCAGCATTTT,CAWSPGRQPQHF
NA,TRBV7-9,TRBJ2-1,NA,TGTGCCAGCAGTTTACCGGGACACCTTAACAATGAGCAGTTCTTC,CASSLPGHLNNEQFF
TRBD1,TRBV19,TRBJ1-2,NA,TGTGCCAGTAGGGGACAGACCAACTATGGCTACACCTTC,CASRGQTNYGYTF
NA,TRBV28,TRBJ1-2,NA,TGTGCCAGCGTTCGCGGGGAGGACTATGGCTACACCTTC,CASVRGEDYGYTF
NA,TRBV21-1,TRBJ1-5,once,TGTGCCAGCCTACGGGATAGCAATCAGCCCCAGCATTTT,CASLRDSNQPQHF
NA,TRBV13,TRBJ2-3,NA,TGTGCCAGCAGCTCCCGCGCAGATACGCAGTATTTT,CASSSRADTQYF
TRBD1,TRBV18,TRBJ1-1,NA,TGTGCCAGCTCAGATCGGACAGGATGGGGCACTGAAGCTTTCTTT,CASSDRTGWGTEAFF
NA,TRBV19,TRBJ1-1,once,TGTGCCAGTAGTAGGGACGGTCTAGGGGGGAACACTGAAGCTTTCTTT,CASSRDGLGGNTEAFF
NA,TRBV7-9,TRBJ1-2,NA,TGTGCCAGCAGTCCTACAGGAACCTATGGCTACACCTTC,CASSPTGTYGYTF
NA,TRBV5-1,TRBJ2-7,NA,TGCGCCAGCAGCTTGGAGAGGGAATACGAGCAGTACTTC,CASSLEREYEQYF
TRBD1,TRBV27,TRBJ2-1,NA,TGTGCCAGCAGTTTATGGGGGGTGACTAGGACAGGGTTGCATGAGCAGTTCTTC,CASSLWGVTRTGLHEQFF
NA,TRBV5-5,TRBJ2-7,few,TGTGCCAGCAGCTTGGCCCTTTTAGGGCTTTCGTTCGTCGAGCAGTACTTC,CASSLALLGLSFVEQYF
NA,TRBV11-2,TRBJ1-5,NA,TGTGCCAGCAGCTTATTTGGGGGCGGGGAGCCCCAGCATTTT,CASSLFGGGEPQHF
NA,TRBV11-2,TRBJ2-2,once,TGTGCCAGCAGCTTAGGGGTCGGCCGGGAGCTGTTTTTT,CASSLGVGRELFF
TRBD1,TRBV4-1,TRBJ1-5,NA,TGCGCCAGCAGCCAACACGGACAGGGGGCGGCTCAGCCCCAGCATTTT,CASSQHGQGAAQPQHF
NA,TRBV6-5,TRBJ2-3,NA,TGTGCCAGCAGCACAATACAGATCTACACAGATACGCAGTATTTT,CASSTIQIYTDTQYF
TRBD1,TRBV27,TRBJ2-7,once,TGTGCCACTTCGGACAGGGGGATGGGATACGAGCAGTACTTC,CATSDRGMGYEQYF
NA,TRBV6-1,TRBJ1-4,NA,TGTGCCAGCAGTGACACCGGGACCCCGGAGGAAAAACTGTTTTTT,CASSDTGTPEEKLFF
TRBD1,TRBV27,TRBJ2-7,many,TGTGCCAGCAGTCTTCCGGGACAGATTCCCTACGAGCAGTACTTC,CASSLPGQIPYEQYF
NA,TRBV19,TRBJ2-4,few,TGTGCCAGCAGGCGGGGTGGAGCAAACATTCAGTACTTC,CASRRGGANIQYF
NA,TRBV6-5,TRBJ2-2,NA,TGTGCCAGCAGTCGCGGACCGACCGGGGAGCTGTTTTTT,CASSRGPTGELFF
TRBD1,TRBV5-1,TRBJ2-7,NA,TGCGCCAGCAGCTTGGGGGGACCCGCGGGTTGGGACAGGAGCTCCTACGAGCAGTACTTC,CASSLGGPAGWDRSSYEQYF
NA,TRBV4-1,TRBJ2-1,NA,TGCGCCAGCAGCCAAGATAACCTAGCCCCCAGGGTCGAGTTCTTC,CASSQDNLAPRVEFF
NA,TRBV5-5,TRBJ1-1,NA,TGTGCCAGCAGCCGGGATATTGGGAACACTGAAGCTTTCTTT,CASSRDIGNTEAFF
NA,TRBV25-1,TRBJ1-3,NA,TGTGCCAGCAGTGAAACTAGCTCTGGAAACACCATATATTTT,CASSETSSGNTIYF
NA,TRBV19,TRBJ2-3,once,TGTGCCAGTAGTATCCCTAATAGCGATACGCAGTATTTT,CASSIPNSDTQYF
TRBD2,TRBV5-4,TRBJ2-3,NA,TGTGCCAGCAGCCGCACTAGCGGGGGGGTCGATACGCAGTATTTT,CASSRTSGGVDTQYF
NA,TRBV19,TRBJ1-5,NA,TGTGCCAGTACCTGGACGGGCAATCAGCCCCAGCATTTT,CASTWTGNQPQHF
TRBD1,TRBV6-6,TRBJ2-1,NA,TGTGCCAGCAGTCAAGGGACAGGGAATGAGCAGTTCTTC,CASSQGTGNEQFF
NA,TRBV4-2,TRBJ2-3,few,TGTGCCAGCAGCCAAGATATTCACATAACAGATACGCAGTATTTT,CASSQDIHITDTQYF
TRBD2,TRBV5-1,TRBJ2-5,NA,TGCGCCAGCAGCTTGGCCGACGCGGGGGGCTTTGGGACCCAGTACTTC,CASSLADAGGFGTQYF
TRBD2,TRBV7-3,TRBJ2-5,NA,TGTGCCAGCAGCCCTAATAGCGGGAAGTACCAAGAGACCCAGTACTTC,CASSPNSGKYQETQYF
NA,TRBV18,TRBJ2-1,once,TGTGCCAGCTCATCTACAGGGTCCTACAATGAGCAGTTCTTC,CASSSTGSYNEQFF
NA,TRBV2,TRBJ1-2,NA,TGTGCCAGCAGTGAGGAGGGGACTTACTATGGCTACACCTTC,CASSEEGTYYGYTF
TRBD2,TRBV6-6,TRBJ2-7,NA,TGTGCCAGCACCGGAGGACTAGCGGGCTACGAGCAGTACTTC,CASTGGLAGYEQYF
TRBD2,TRBV30,TRBJ2-7,once,TGTGCCTGTACTAGCGGGAGGGGGTCCTACGAGCAGTACTTC,CACTSGRGSYEQYF
TRBD2,TRBV4-1,TRBJ2-2,few,TGCGCCAGCAGCCAAGGAGGACTAGCCGTGCCCGGGGAGCTGTTTTTT,CASSQGGLAVPGELFF
TRBD2,TRBV6-1,TRBJ2-5,NA,TGTGCCAGCAGTGATTGGCTAGCGGGAGGTCAGGAGACCCAGTACTTC,CASSDWLAGGQETQYF
NA,TRBV2,TRBJ2-2,NA,TGTGCCAGCAGCTTCACCGGGGAGCTGTTTTTT,CASSFTGELFF
TRBD2,TRBV18,TRBJ2-3,NA,TGTGCCAGCTCACAGCGGGGGCACAACACAGATACGCAGTATTTT,CASSQRGHNTDTQYF